Presented here are 17 T cell receptor beta chains from one specimen sequenced in a study of T-cell reconstitution after alpha-beta-depleted transplantation in children. Unique molecular identifiers were built into the TCRbeta library. TCRdb processed the PCR reads anew with MiXCR; each CDR3 protein has one entry. The profile shows over 200,000 distinct CDR3 sequences, roughly 10% of them singletons. Material: PBMCs, obtained before TCRalphabeta/CD19-depleted stem cell transplant. The receptors derive from a child in the first two years of life with acute myeloid leukemia, due to receive a stem cell transplant.

This clonotype was picked up many times. This sequence joins TRBV28 and TRBJ2-1; D gene unclear. The CDR3 covers 13 residues. Deletions cut 4 bases from V and 2 bases from J, with 6 bases between. The germline V gene encodes CDR1 MDHEN and CDR2 SYDVKM. As DNA, the CDR3 is TGTGCCAGCAGTTCCCTAACCTACAATGAGCAGTTCTTC. Translation: CASSSLTYNEQFF.

This clonotype has a count of ten or more. Compared with germline, one end of the junction differs, possibly owing to a read error. The rearrangement links TRBV5-1 to TRBJ2-1; the match to TRBD1 covers 8 bases. The CDR3 runs 14 residues. CDR1 SGHRS and CDR2 YFSETQ come from the germline V gene. CDR3 nucleotides: TGCGCCAGCAGATTGGGGACAGGCTACAATGAGCAGTTCTTC. It is translated as CASRLGTGYNEQFF.

This clonotype came up many times. The chain is built from TRBV12-3 or TRBV12-4 and TRBJ1-1, with a tentative D call TRBD1 (6 bases). Trimming took 3 bases from V and 7 from J, leaving 9 bases between them. The CDR3 sequence is 12 residues long. CDR3: CASSLKGDEAFF. CDR3 DNA sequence: TGTGCCAGCAGTTTGAAGGGGGATGAAGCTTTCTTT.

The chain combines TRBV30 with TRBJ2-1; the D gene is possibly TRBD1 (5 bases). The CDR3 length is 16 residues. Germline CDR1 reads GTSNPN; CDR2 reads SVGIG (reference sequence). V was shortened by 0 bases and J by 5 bases, with 17 bases between the two germline ends. In DNA form, the CDR3 reads TGTGCCTGGAGTGTAGAGCTGGGGCAGTGGAACAATGAGCAGTTCTTC. Its protein product is CAWSVELGQWNNEQFF.

This clonotype was detected ten times or more. The chain carries TRBV14 and TRBJ1-4; tentative D call: TRBD1 (6 bases). The germline CDR1 and CDR2 sequences are SGHDN and FVKESK. CDR3 length: 15 residues. Trimming removed 4 bases at V and 0 bases at J, with 9 bases between. The CDR3 DNA is TGTGCCAGCAGCCGCAGGGGTACAACTAATGAAAAACTGTTTTTT. Residues: CASSRRGTTNEKLFF.

This chain joins TRBV12-3 or TRBV12-4 and TRBJ2-2; TRBD2 matches at 7 bases. The CDR3 runs to 14 residues. Germline trimming cut 8 bases from V and 1 base from J; bases unmatched to any gene: 4. The CDR3 sequence: CASGGGLNTGELFF. CDR3 sequence (DNA): TGTGCCAGCGGGGGAGGGCTGAACACCGGGGAGCTGTTTTTT.

This clonotype has a single count. The rearrangement joins TRBV30 to TRBJ2-3; tentatively, D is TRBD1 (6 bases). The ends were cut back, 5 bases at V and 1 base at J, with 13 bases in the middle. The CDR3 extends over 14 amino acids. Germline-derived CDR1 and CDR2 are GTSNPN and SVGIG (reference sequence). The CDR3 region is CAWPRQAGTDTQYF. In nucleotides, the CDR3 is TGTGCCTGGCCCCGACAGGCAGGCACAGATACGCAGTATTTT. Variable domain in full (rest from reference TRBV30 and TRBJ2-3): SQTIHQWPATLVQPVGSPLSLECTVEGTSNPNLYWYRQAAGRGLQLLFYSVGIGQISSEVPQNLSASRPQDRQFILSSKKLLLSDSGFYLCAWPRQAGTDTQYFGPGTRLTVL.

This clonotype was recorded at least ten times. The chain recombines TRBV20-1 with TRBJ2-7, with TRBD2 matching 15 bases. CDR3 length equals 13 residues. Germline CDR1 reads DFQATT; CDR2 reads SNEGSKA (reference sequence). Losses at the gene ends were 5 bases for V and 9 bases for J; bases not matched to a gene: 5. The CDR3, as DNA: TGCAGTGCTTTTGGGACTAGCGGGAGGTCGCAGTACTTC. Protein product: CSAFGTSGRSQYF.

There are many counts of this clonotype. V usage is TRBV11-2 and J usage is TRBJ1-1; maybe TRBD1 (5 bases). CDR1 and CDR2 from the germline V gene are SGHAT and FQNNGV. V was cut by 3 bases and J by 0 bases, with 5 bases left in between. CDR3 size: 13 residues. The chain's CDR3 is CASSFRVNTEAFF. CDR3 DNA sequence: TGTGCCAGCAGCTTCAGGGTGAACACTGAAGCTTTCTTT.

The J gene is TRBJ2-3, the V gene TRBV27, with D unclear. The CDR3 is 14 residues long. Trimming removed 2 bases at V and 4 bases at J, with 10 bases between. The germline CDR1 and CDR2 sequences are MNHEY and SMNVEV (reference sequence). The CDR3 protein is CASSLTPPADTQYF. The CDR3 DNA is TGTGCCAGCAGTTTAACCCCTCCGGCAGATACGCAGTATTTT.

About this clonotype itself: The missing conserved phenylalanine or tryptophan at the end of this CDR3 makes a read error likely. The V gene is TRBV20-1, the J gene TRBJ2-5; no reliable D call. Germline loops: CDR1 DFQATT, CDR2 SNEGSKA (reference sequence). This CDR3 has 14 amino acids. Trimming shortened V by 2 bases and J by 5 bases, and 15 bases separated the two germline ends. CDR3 sequence reads: CSARLPGRRETQYL. The CDR3 bases are TGCAGTGCTAGATTACCCGGACGAAGGGAGACCCAGTACTTA.

This clonotype was counted many times. The chain employs TRBV10-3 and TRBJ2-1, with 10 bases lining up with TRBD2. The CDR3 spans 14 residues. Losses at the gene ends were 7 bases for V and 5 bases for J; bases not matched to a gene: 5. Germline V lookup: CDR1 ENHRY, CDR2 SYGVKD. As DNA, the CDR3 is TGTGCCATCAACCCCGGGACTAGCGACAATGAGCAGTTCTTC. Translated, it gives CAINPGTSDNEQFF.

In this sample, this clonotype turned up many times. The rearrangement uses TRBV20-1 and TRBJ2-6, with D possibly being TRBD2 (6 bases). The CDR3 totals 15 residues. V was clipped by 6 bases and J by 2 bases, with 14 bases between them. Germline V lookup: CDR1 DFQATT, CDR2 SNEGSKA (reference sequence). The CDR3 DNA sequence: TGCAGTGCCGCACGCGGGGCGACTGGGGCCAACGTCCTGACTTTC. It yields the protein CSAARGATGANVLTF.

This clonotype was counted many times. The chain has TRBV10-3 and TRBJ2-7; TRBD2 matches 13 bases. This CDR3 is 16 amino acids long. V trimming: 3 bases; J trimming: 7 bases; junction bases outside the gene matches: 9. Looked up from germline, CDR1 is ENHRY and CDR2 is SYGVKD. The CDR3 here is CAISDFGLAGAGEQYF. In DNA, the CDR3 is TGTGCCATCAGTGATTTCGGACTAGCGGGAGCAGGAGAGCAGTACTTC.

Ten or more counts support this clonotype. The J gene is TRBJ2-7, the V gene TRBV12-3 or TRBV12-4; D not resolved. The CDR3 runs to 13 residues. V dropped 2 bases and J dropped 2 bases, with 7 bases sitting between them. The CDR3 loop reads CASSLRDPYEQYF. The CDR3 DNA reads as TGTGCCAGCAGTTTAAGGGATCCCTACGAGCAGTACTTC.

The CDR3 coding sequence is TGTGCCAGCAGCTCGGGGAGAGGCTACACCTTC. Encoded protein: CASSSGRGYTF. The chain uses TRBV7-8 and TRBJ1-2, with D unclear. Germline V gene lookup returns CDR1 SGHVS and CDR2 FQNEAQ. The CDR3 has 11 residues. V was shortened by 4 bases and J by 8 bases, with 8 bases between the two germline ends. The full variable domain, rest sourced from reference TRBV7-8 and TRBJ1-2, is GAGVSQSPRYKVAKRGQDVALRCDPISGHVSLFWYQQALGQGPEFLTYFQNEAQLDKSGLPSDRFFAERPEGSVSTLKIQRTQQEDSAVYLCASSSGRGYTFGSGTRLTVV.

This clonotype appeared a single time. A much larger clone differs by one base, so this may be a read error. The conserved phenylalanine or tryptophan normally closing the CDR3 is absent here, so this likely arose from a read error. The chain couples TRBV7-9 to TRBJ2-7, with TRBD1 matching 7 bases. The CDR3 has 14 residues. V lost 3 bases and J lost 2; bases outside the gene matches: 4. Per the germline V gene, CDR1 is SEHNR and CDR2 is FQNEAQ (reference sequence). In DNA, the CDR3 is TGTGCCAGCAGCTTGGGGACAGATACCTACGAGCAGTACCTC. This sequence encodes CASSLGTDTYEQYL.